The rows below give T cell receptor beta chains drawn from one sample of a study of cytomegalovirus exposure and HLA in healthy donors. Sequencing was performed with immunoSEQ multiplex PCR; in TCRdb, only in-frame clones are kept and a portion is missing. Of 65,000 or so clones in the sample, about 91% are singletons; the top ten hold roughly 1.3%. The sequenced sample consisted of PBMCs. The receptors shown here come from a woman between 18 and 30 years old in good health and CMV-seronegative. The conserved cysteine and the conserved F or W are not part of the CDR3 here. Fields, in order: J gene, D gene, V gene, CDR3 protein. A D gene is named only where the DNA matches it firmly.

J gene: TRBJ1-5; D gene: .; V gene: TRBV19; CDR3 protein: ASFRQRNQPQH
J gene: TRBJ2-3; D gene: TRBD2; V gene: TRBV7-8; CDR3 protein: ASSSTSGGLTDTQY
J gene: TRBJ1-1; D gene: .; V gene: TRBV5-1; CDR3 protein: ASSLAQGLVAEAF
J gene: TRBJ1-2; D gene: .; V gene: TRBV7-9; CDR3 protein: ASSLGRGGSSYGYT
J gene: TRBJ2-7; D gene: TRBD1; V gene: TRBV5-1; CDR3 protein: ASSAGQGLHEQY
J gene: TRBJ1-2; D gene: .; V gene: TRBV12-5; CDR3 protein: ASGRVGGAGRGYT
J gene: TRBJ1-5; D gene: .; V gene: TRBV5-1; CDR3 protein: ASSLDGGPNQPQH
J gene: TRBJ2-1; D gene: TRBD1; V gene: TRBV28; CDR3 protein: ASSSRPRQGRNEQF
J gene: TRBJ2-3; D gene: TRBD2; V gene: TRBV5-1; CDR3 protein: ASSLSLAGGLYPDTQY
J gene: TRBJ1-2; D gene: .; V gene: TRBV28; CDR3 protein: ASSLPGWYGYT
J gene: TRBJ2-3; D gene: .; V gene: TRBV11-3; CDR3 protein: ASRLFGGLTDTQY
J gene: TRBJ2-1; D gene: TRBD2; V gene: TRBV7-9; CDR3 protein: ASSSPLAGGSYNEQF
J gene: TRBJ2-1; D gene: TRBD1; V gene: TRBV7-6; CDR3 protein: ASTNPGTGHDNEQF
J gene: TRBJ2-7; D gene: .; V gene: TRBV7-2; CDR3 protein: ASSPLKYEQY
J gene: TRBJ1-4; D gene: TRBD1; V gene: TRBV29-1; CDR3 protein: SVGAGGKGEKLF
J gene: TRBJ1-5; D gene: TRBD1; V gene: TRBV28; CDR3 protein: ATRDIKQEGAKNQPQH
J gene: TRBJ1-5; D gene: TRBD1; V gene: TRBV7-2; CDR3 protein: ASSLGDRVSGVWNQPQH
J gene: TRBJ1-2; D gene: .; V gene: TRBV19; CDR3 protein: ASTIGDGYT
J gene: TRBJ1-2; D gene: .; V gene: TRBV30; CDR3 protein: ACLGALYGYT
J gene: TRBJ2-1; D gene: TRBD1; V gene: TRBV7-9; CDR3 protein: ASSLEDRPNEQF
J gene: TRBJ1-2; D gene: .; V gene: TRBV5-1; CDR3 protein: ASSLKGSGYT
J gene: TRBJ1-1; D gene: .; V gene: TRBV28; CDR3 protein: ASSLLMNTEAF
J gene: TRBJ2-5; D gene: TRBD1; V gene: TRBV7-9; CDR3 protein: ASSFDRGETQY
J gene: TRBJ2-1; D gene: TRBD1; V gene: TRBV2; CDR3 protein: AIGDRDNEQF
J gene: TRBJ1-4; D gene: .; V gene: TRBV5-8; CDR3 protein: ASTSRSNEKLF
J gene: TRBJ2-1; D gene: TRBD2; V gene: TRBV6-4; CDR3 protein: ASSEAGGAYNEQF
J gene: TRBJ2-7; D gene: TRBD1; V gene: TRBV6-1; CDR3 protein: ASSGQGGHEQY
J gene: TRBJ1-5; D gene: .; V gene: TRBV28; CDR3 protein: ASSIPTGLNQPQH
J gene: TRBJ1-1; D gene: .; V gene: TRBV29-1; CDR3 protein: SDLSKGTEAF
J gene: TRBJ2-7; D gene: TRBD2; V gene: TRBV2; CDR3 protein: ASRGWGLAGGPGPYEQY
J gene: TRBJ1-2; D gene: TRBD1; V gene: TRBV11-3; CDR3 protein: ASSLSPGTGSGFGYT
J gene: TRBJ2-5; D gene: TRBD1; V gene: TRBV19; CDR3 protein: ASSIRTGREETQY
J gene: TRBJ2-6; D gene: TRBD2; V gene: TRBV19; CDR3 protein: ASSKSPLAGGSRSGANVLT
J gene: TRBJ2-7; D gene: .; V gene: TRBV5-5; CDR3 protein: ASSYERGRYEQY
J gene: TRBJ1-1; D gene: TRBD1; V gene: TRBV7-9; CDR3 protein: ASSLGQGNTEAF
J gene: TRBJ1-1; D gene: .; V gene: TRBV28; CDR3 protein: ASSRTRVFDTEAF
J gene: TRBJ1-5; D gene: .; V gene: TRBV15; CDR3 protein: ATSRDDTAQPQH
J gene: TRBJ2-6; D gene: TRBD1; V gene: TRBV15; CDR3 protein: ATSNNDRDSGANVLT
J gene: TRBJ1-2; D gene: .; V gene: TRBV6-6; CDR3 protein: ASNPGSGDGYT
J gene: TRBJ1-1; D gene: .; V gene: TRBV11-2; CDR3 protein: ASSSSQVKNTEAF
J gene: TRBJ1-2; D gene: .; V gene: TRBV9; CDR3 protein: ANDLSNYGYT
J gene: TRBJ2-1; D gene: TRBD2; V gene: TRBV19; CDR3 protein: ASKGAGDYYNEQF
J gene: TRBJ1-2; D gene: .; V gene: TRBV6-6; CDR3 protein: ASSFGVGYGYT
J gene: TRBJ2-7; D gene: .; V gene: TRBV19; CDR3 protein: ASSAIVALEQY
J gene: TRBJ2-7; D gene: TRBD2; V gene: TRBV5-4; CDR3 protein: ASSPRAGDPYEQY
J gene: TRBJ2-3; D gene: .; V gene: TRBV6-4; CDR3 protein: ASSDSFGDTQY
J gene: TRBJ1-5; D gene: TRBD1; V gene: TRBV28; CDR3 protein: ASSGGQGAVGNQPQH
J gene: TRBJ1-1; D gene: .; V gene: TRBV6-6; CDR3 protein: ASSYSRDIVAAF
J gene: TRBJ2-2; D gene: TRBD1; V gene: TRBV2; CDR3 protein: ASSERELWGQGNTGELF
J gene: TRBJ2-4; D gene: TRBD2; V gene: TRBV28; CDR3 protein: ASSPGGGAPRAKNIQY
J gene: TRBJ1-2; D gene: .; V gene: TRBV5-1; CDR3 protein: ASSFVLYRFPTNYGYT